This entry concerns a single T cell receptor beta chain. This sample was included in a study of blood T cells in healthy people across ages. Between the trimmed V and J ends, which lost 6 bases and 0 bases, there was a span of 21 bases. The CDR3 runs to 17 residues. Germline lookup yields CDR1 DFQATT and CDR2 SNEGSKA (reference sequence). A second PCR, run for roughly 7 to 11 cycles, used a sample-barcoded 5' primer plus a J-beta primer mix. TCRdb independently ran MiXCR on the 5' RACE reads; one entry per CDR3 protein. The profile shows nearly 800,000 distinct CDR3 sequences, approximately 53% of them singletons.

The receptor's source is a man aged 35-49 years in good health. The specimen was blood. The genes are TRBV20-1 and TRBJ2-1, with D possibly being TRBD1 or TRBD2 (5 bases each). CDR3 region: CSATPPFGASSYNEQFF. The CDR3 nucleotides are TGCAGTGCAACCCCCCCCTTCGGGGCGAGCTCCTACAATGAGCAGTTCTTC.